This T cell receptor (beta chain) stems from a study of T cell responses to AZD1222 COVID-19 vaccine. Only in-frame clones appear in the TCRdb table, and some are missing; sequencing was by immunoSEQ multiplex PCR. This sample's table reports over 130,000 clones. The CDR3 extends over 15 amino acids. The J segment lost 8 bases and the V segment lost 4 bases, leaving 10 bases of the junction unmatched. Germline CDR1 reads SGDLS; CDR2 reads YYNGEE. As regards this clone: What it binds is not known.

Study outcomes and limitations: Once two AZD1222 doses were given, Spike-specific TCR breadth and depth went up.

This rearrangement joins TRBV9 to TRBJ2-1; 9 nucleotides agree with TRBD2. The receptor's source is an adult in good health. The sequencing sample was made of peripheral blood. Here the CDR3 reads CASSSGGTSIDEQFF. In DNA, the CDR3 is TGTGCCAGCAGCTCTGGGGGGACTAGCATTGATGAGCAGTTCTTC.